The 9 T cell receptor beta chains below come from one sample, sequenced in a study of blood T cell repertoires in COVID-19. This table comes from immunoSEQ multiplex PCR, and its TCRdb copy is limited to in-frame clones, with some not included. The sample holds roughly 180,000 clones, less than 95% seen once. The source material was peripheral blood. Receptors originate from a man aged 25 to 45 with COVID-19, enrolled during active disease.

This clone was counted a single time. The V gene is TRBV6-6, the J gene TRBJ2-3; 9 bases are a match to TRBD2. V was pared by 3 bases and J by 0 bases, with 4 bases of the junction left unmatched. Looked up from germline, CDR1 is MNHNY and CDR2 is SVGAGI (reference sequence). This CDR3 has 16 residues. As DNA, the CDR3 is TGTGCCAGCAGTTATAGGCTAGCGGGGAGCACAGATACGCAGTATTTT. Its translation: CASSYRLAGSTDTQYF.

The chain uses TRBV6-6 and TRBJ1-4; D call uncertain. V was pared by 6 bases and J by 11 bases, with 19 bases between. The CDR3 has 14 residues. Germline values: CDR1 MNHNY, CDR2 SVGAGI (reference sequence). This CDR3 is CASSLSREAAKLFF. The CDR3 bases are TGTGCCAGCAGCCTCTCCCGGGAGGCCGCGAAACTGTTTTTT.

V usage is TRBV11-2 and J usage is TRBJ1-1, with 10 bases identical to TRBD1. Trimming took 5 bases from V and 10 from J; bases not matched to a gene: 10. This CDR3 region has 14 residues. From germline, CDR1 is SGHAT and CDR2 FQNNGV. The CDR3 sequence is CASSAETGGAGAFF. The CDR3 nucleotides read TGTGCCAGCAGCGCGGAGACAGGGGGCGCGGGAGCTTTCTTT.

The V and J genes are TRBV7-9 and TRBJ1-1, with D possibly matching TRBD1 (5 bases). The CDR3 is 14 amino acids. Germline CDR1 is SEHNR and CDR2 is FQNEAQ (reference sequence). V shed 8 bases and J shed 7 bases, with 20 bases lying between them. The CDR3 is CASGGSGRVSEAFF. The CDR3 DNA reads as TGTGCCAGCGGTGGGTCGGGCAGGGTGAGTGAAGCTTTCTTT.

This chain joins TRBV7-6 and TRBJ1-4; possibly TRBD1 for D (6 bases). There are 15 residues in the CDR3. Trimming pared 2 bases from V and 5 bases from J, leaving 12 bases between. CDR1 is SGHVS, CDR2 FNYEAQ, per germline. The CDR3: CASSLSGGPNEKLFF. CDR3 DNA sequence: TGTGCCAGCAGCTTAAGTGGGGGCCCGAATGAAAAACTGTTTTTT.

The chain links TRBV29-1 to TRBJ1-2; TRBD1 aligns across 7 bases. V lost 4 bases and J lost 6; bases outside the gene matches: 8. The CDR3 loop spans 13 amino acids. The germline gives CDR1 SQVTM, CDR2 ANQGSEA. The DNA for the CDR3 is TGCAGCGTTGGCCACGACAGGGAAAATGGCTACACCTTC. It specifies CSVGHDRENGYTF.

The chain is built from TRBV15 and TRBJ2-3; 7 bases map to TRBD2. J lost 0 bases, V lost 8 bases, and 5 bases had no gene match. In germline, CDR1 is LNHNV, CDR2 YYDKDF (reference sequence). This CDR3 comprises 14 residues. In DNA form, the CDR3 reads TGTGCCACCGGAGAGGGAGGGAGCACAGATACGCAGTATTTT. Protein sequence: CATGEGGSTDTQYF. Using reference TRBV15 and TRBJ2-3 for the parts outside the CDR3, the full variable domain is DAMVIQNPRYQVTQFGKPVTLSCSQTLNHNVMYWYQQKSSQAPKLLFHYYDKDFNNEADTPDNFQSRRPNTSFCFLDIRSPGLGDTAMYLCATGEGGSTDTQYFGPGTRLTVL.

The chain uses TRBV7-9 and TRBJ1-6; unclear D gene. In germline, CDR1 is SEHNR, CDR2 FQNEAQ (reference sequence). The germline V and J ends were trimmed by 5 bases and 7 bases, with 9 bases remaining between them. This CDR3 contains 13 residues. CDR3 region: CASSRRENSPLHF. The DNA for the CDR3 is TGTGCCAGCAGCCGGAGAGAGAATTCACCCCTCCACTTT.

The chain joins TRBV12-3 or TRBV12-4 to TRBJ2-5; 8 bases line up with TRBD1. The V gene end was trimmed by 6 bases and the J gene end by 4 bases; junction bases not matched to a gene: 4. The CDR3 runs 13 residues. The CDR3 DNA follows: TGTGCCAGCAGCCGGACAGGGCCAGAGACCCAGTACTTC. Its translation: CASSRTGPETQYF.